These 27 T cell receptor beta chains were sequenced from one sample in a study of shared clonotypes between healthy human individuals (dated by TCRdb to about 2020). The library was built by means of the immunoSEQ multiplex PCR assay. In its TCRdb copy, this immuneACCESS table keeps in-frame sequences only and misses some clones. Where compared with another copy, unresolved V genes explain less than half of these, and the others have no known cause. The sample records over 700,000 clones, roughly 72% of which are singletons. More than 1.5% of the sample is in the top ten clones. Sequencing used memory CD4+ T cells sorted from blood. Sample cell subset or site, as interpreted from the label and publication: CD45RA-negative fraction. These TCRs come from a woman under 40 in good health.

The chain carries TRBV6-5 and TRBJ1-2; D might be TRBD1 (6 bases). This CDR3 spans 13 amino acids. Germline lookup yields CDR1 MNHEY and CDR2 SVGAGI. V was trimmed by 11 bases and J by 4 bases, leaving 17 bases between them. This CDR3 reads CAHRQAPGYGYTF. CDR3 nucleotides: TGTGCCCACAGACAGGCCCCGGGCTATGGCTACACCTTC.

The chain has TRBV5-1 and TRBJ2-1; the D is unclear. Germline lookup yields CDR1 SGHRS and CDR2 YFSETQ. The CDR3 is made up of 17 amino acids. Trimming removed 4 bases from V and 9 bases from J, with 26 bases in between. For the CDR3, the DNA is TGCGCCAGCAGCCACCCCTCGCCCCGATCCTCTCAGGTTGAGCAGTTCTTC. Residues: CASSHPSPRSSQVEQFF.

This clone has just a few counts. In the same sample, other DNA sequences code for this CDR3. The CDR3 sequence is CSVELAGGTDTQYF. The CDR3 nucleotides are TGCAGCGTTGAACTAGCGGGCGGAACAGATACGCAGTATTTT. This chain links TRBV29-1 with TRBJ2-3; 8 bases line up with TRBD2. Germline loops: CDR1 SQVTM, CDR2 ANQGSEA. Germline trimming cut 2 bases from V and 3 bases from J; bases unmatched to any gene: 4. The CDR3 is made up of 14 amino acids.

Regarding this clone: A much more abundant neighbour one base away suggests this may be a read error. The chain employs TRBV18 and TRBJ2-5, with D perhaps TRBD1 (6 bases). In germline, CDR1 is KGHSH, CDR2 LQKENI. The CDR3 spans 13 residues. V lost 5 bases, J lost 2 bases, and 9 bases lay in between. The CDR3 coding sequence is TGTGCCAGCTCATCAGGACAGCAAGAGACCCAGTACTTC. Translated, it gives CASSSGQQETQYF.

This chain links TRBV28 with TRBJ1-2, with D perhaps matching TRBD1 (6 bases). Germline V gene data show CDR1 as MDHEN and CDR2 as SYDVKM. The CDR3 loop spans 15 amino acids. The V end was cut by 3 bases, the J end by 0 bases, with 11 bases between. The CDR3 protein is CASSFTGPANYGYTF. The DNA for the CDR3 is TGTGCCAGCAGTTTCACAGGGCCAGCTAACTATGGCTACACCTTC.

This clone was picked up a small number of times. The genes are TRBV25-1 and TRBJ1-2; weak D call: TRBD1 (6 bases). The V end was cut by 4 bases, the J end by 0 bases, with 9 bases between. Per germline, CDR1 MGHDK and CDR2 SYGVNS. CDR3 length: 14 amino acids. This chain's CDR3 is CASSARQANYGYTF. The DNA for the CDR3 is TGTGCCAGCAGTGCCCGACAGGCTAACTATGGCTACACCTTC.

The chain is built from TRBV10-3 and TRBJ1-1, with D possibly matching TRBD1 (5 bases). V gave up 0 bases and J gave up 4 bases, with 21 bases separating them. Germline CDR1 ENHRY, CDR2 SYGVKD. This CDR3 has 18 residues. The CDR3 coding sequence is TGTGCCATCAGTGAGTCTATTTTAGTGGCAGGGTCGAGCACTGAAGCTTTCTTT. This translates into CAISESILVAGSSTEAFF.

V usage is TRBV6-6 and J usage is TRBJ2-3; unclear D gene. The germline V gene encodes CDR1 MNHNY and CDR2 SVGAGI (reference sequence). CDR3 length: 15 amino acids. The V end lost 2 bases, the J end lost 1 base, and 10 bases lay between the germline ends. As DNA, the CDR3 is TGTGCCAGCAGTTACGCCTCGGTACGCACAGATACGCAGTATTTT. Its translation is CASSYASVRTDTQYF.

This clone appeared a few times. The rearrangement joins TRBV6-1 to TRBJ1-5; tentatively, D is TRBD1 (5 bases). V shed 1 base and J shed 5 bases, with 12 bases lying between them. There are 15 residues in the CDR3. Germline V lookup: CDR1 MNHNS, CDR2 SASEGT. CDR3 protein: CASSEVGGGDQPQHF. In DNA, the CDR3 is TGTGCCAGCAGTGAAGTGGGGGGAGGTGATCAGCCCCAGCATTTT.

On this clone itself: Other nucleotide sequences in the sample specify the same CDR3. The V call is TRBV18, the J call TRBJ2-5, with D possibly matching TRBD2 (5 bases). Trimming left V 4 bases short and J 0 bases short, with 6 bases between. Germline V CDR1 and CDR2: KGHSH, LQKENI. The CDR3 covers 13 residues. CDR3 amino acids: CASSQGDQETQYF. In DNA, the CDR3 is TGTGCCAGCTCACAGGGAGACCAAGAGACCCAGTACTTC.

In the case of this clone: The same CDR3 also results from other DNA sequences found in this sample. The chain links TRBV6-1 to TRBJ1-5, with D possibly TRBD1 on 5 matching bases. This CDR3 region has 14 residues. CDR1 MNHNS and CDR2 SASEGT come from the germline V gene. V gave up 2 bases and J gave up 7 bases, with 12 bases separating them. This CDR3 is CASSESGGPQPQHF. CDR3 nucleotides: TGTGCCAGCAGTGAATCGGGGGGACCCCAGCCCCAGCATTTT.

The chain uses TRBV27 and TRBJ1-1, with a tentative D call TRBD1 (6 bases). V lost 0 bases and J 0 bases, leaving 17 bases between the germline ends. From germline, CDR1 is MNHEY and CDR2 SMNVEV (reference sequence). The CDR3 contains 18 residues. CDR3 sequence reads: CASSLSRPSGTMNTEAFF. The DNA for the CDR3 is TGTGCCAGCAGTTTATCGAGGCCTTCCGGGACAATGAACACTGAAGCTTTCTTT.

J is TRBJ2-1 and V is TRBV7-9; D gene ambiguous. The CDR3 length is 15 residues. Germline V gene data show CDR1 as SEHNR and CDR2 as FQNEAQ (reference sequence). V was shortened by 5 bases and J by 6 bases, with 17 bases between the two germline ends. The CDR3 loop is CASSRQDAWGNEQFF. As DNA, the CDR3 is TGTGCCAGCAGCCGGCAGGACGCGTGGGGCAATGAGCAGTTCTTC. Together with reference TRBV7-9 and TRBJ2-1, the CDR3 gives the full variable domain: DTGVSQNPRHKITKRGQNVTFRCDPISEHNRLYWYRQTLGQGPEFLTYFQNEAQLEKSRLLSDRFSAERPKGSFSTLEIQRTEQGDSAMYLCASSRQDAWGNEQFFGPGTRLTVL.

The gene calls are TRBV18 and TRBJ2-3, with a tentative D call TRBD1 (5 bases). Germline lookup yields CDR1 KGHSH and CDR2 LQKENI. The V and J ends lost 3 bases and 6 bases respectively, with 13 bases between them. The CDR3 runs 14 residues. The chain's CDR3 is CASSPKGQSDTQYF. In nucleotides, the CDR3 is TGTGCCAGCTCACCCAAAGGACAATCTGATACGCAGTATTTT.

The chain links TRBV11-2 to TRBJ2-5, with 10 bases that match TRBD2. The germline V gene encodes CDR1 SGHAT and CDR2 FQNNGV. The CDR3 has 19 residues. Trimming removed 0 bases from V and 3 bases from J; junction bases left unmatched: 13. CDR3 in amino acids: CASSLDLSRLAGVKETQYF. CDR3 nucleotides: TGTGCCAGCAGCTTAGATCTGTCTAGGCTAGCGGGAGTGAAAGAGACCCAGTACTTC.

The chain uses TRBV2 and TRBJ1-2; D is undetermined. The CDR3 loop spans 13 amino acids. V was shortened by 4 bases and J by 3 bases, with 9 bases between the two germline ends. The germline gives CDR1 SNHLY, CDR2 FYNNEI. The CDR3 nucleotides read TGTGCCAGCAGTGTGAGAACAGACTATGGCTACACCTTC. It encodes CASSVRTDYGYTF.

This clone was picked up one time. The chain has TRBV28 and TRBJ1-2; 7 bases are a match to TRBD1. CDR3 size: 12 residues. The J segment lost 7 bases and the V segment lost 8 bases, leaving 7 bases of the junction unmatched. CDR1 and CDR2 (germline): MDHEN, SYDVKM. This chain's CDR3 is CASSTGRVGYTF. Written as DNA, the CDR3 is TGTGCCAGCTCGACAGGGAGGGTTGGCTACACCTTC.

The V gene is TRBV2, the J gene TRBJ1-1; D is undetermined. V was clipped by 8 bases and J by 1 base, with 14 bases between them. The germline CDR1 and CDR2 sequences are SNHLY and FYNNEI. This CDR3 is 14 amino acids long. The CDR3, as DNA: TGTGCCAGCTCTCTCCGGGCGGAGAACACTGAAGCTTTCTTT. This translates into CASSLRAENTEAFF.

With respect to this clone: Other nucleotide sequences in the sample specify the same CDR3. The J gene is TRBJ2-7, the V gene TRBV28; the D is unclear. CDR1 and CDR2 (germline): MDHEN, SYDVKM. CDR3 length equals 11 residues. The V gene lost 4 bases and the J gene lost 4 bases, with 5 bases spanning the gap. CDR3 amino acids: CASSSEYEQYF. CDR3 in DNA: TGTGCCAGCAGTTCGGAATACGAGCAGTACTTC.

The chain carries TRBV2 and TRBJ2-7, with D perhaps assigned TRBD1 or TRBD2 (6 bases each). Germline-derived CDR1 and CDR2 are SNHLY and FYNNEI. The CDR3 has 13 residues. V lost 1 base, J lost 8 bases, and 12 bases lay in between. CDR3 protein: CASSEVPGAQQYF. As DNA, the CDR3 is TGTGCCAGCAGTGAAGTCCCGGGGGCCCAGCAGTACTTC.

The chain uses TRBV4-1 and TRBJ2-7; weak D call: TRBD2 (5 bases). V lost 4 bases and J 1 base, leaving 14 bases between the germline ends. CDR3 length: 15 amino acids. Looked up from germline, CDR1 is MGHRA and CDR2 is YSYEKL. The CDR3 protein is CASSLGAGRSYEQYF. DNA for the CDR3: TGCGCCAGCAGCCTGGGTGCGGGTAGATCCTACGAGCAGTACTTC.

This clone was counted a few times. The chain combines TRBV7-2 with TRBJ2-7, with D possibly matching TRBD2 (6 bases). The CDR3 has 11 amino acids. V lost 8 bases, J lost 6 bases, and 11 bases lay in between. Germline CDR1 SGHTA, CDR2 FQGNSA. CDR3 sequence reads: CASGRGREQYF. For the CDR3, the DNA is TGTGCCAGCGGGCGGGGCCGCGAGCAGTACTTC.

The chain combines TRBV19 with TRBJ1-1; D unclear. Germline loops: CDR1 LNHDA, CDR2 SQIVND (reference sequence). Trimming removed 10 bases from V and 0 bases from J, with 12 bases in between. The CDR3 is made up of 13 amino acids. DNA of the CDR3: TGTGCCACTACCCCCAGCATGAACACTGAAGCTTTCTTT. This translates into CATTPSMNTEAFF.

This clone was detected a few times. In the same sample, other DNA sequences code for this CDR3. The V and J genes are TRBV28 and TRBJ1-1; TRBD1 aligns across 7 bases. CDR1 is MDHEN and CDR2 is SYDVKM in the germline V gene. V trimming: 5 bases; J trimming: 5 bases; junction bases outside the gene matches: 8. The CDR3 consists of 14 residues. This chain's CDR3 is CASSVTGRNTEAFF. The CDR3 DNA reads TGTGCCAGCAGTGTGACAGGGCGTAATACTGAAGCTTTCTTT.

The chain recombines TRBV4-1 with TRBJ2-7; no definite D call. With 1 base removed from V and 3 bases from J, the gap between germline ends came to 10 bases. The CDR3 length is 14 residues. Germline V lookup: CDR1 MGHRA, CDR2 YSYEKL. CDR3 residues: CASSQGLRNYEQYF. The CDR3 bases are TGCGCCAGCAGCCAAGGTCTAAGGAACTACGAGCAGTACTTC.

The chain couples TRBV18 to TRBJ2-1, with 10 bases lining up with TRBD2. The CDR3 length is 16 residues. V gave up 3 bases and J gave up 2 bases; unmatched junction bases: 4. Germline assignment: CDR1 KGHSH and CDR2 LQKENI. The CDR3 coding sequence is TGTGCCAGCTCACCTCCCACTAGCGGGGCCTACAATGAGCAGTTCTTC. Its translation is CASSPPTSGAYNEQFF. Full variable domain (missing parts from reference TRBV18 and TRBJ2-1): NAGVMQNPRHLVRRRGQEARLRCSPMKGHSHVYWYRQLPEEGLKFMVYLQKENIIDESGMPKERFSAEFPKEGPSILRIQQVVRGDSAAYFCASSPPTSGAYNEQFFGPGTRLTVL.

This clone was counted a single time. The chain carries TRBV28 and TRBJ1-5; D not certain. Germline-derived CDR1 and CDR2 are MDHEN and SYDVKM. The CDR3 is made up of 11 amino acids. Trimming cost V 2 bases and J 9 bases, with 5 bases left between them. The CDR3 sequence is CASSLSRPQHF. The CDR3 nucleotides are TGTGCCAGCAGTTTAAGTCGGCCCCAGCATTTT.